Below are 2 T cell receptor beta chains sequenced from a single sample in a study of OX40 agonist ivuxolimab in advanced cancers. Library preparation employed the immunoSEQ multiplex PCR assay. TCRdb holds this immuneACCESS table with in-frame rearrangements only. Some clones are missing; in checked studies, unresolved V genes explain under half, and the rest has no known cause. The table for this sample lists 65,000 to 75,000 clones; around 84% of them were counted only once. The ten largest clones take up over 2% of the sample. The material was CD4+ or CD8+ T cells sorted from blood, obtained in a trial of the OX40 agonist ivuxolimab. These receptor sequences come from an adult with an advanced solid tumor such as melanoma, head and neck, liver or kidney cancer.

The chain is built from TRBV7-3 and TRBJ2-1; 9 nucleotides agree with TRBD2. Per the germline V gene, CDR1 is SGHTA and CDR2 is FQGTGA. The CDR3 totals 15 residues. The V gene end was trimmed by 5 bases and the J gene end by 5 bases; junction bases not matched to a gene: 7. The CDR3 loop reads CASSPSGMGNNEQFF. CDR3 nucleotides: TGTGCCAGCAGCCCTAGCGGGATGGGGAACAATGAGCAGTTCTTC.

The chain links TRBV7-8 to TRBJ1-1, with D possibly TRBD1 on 5 matching bases. Germline CDR1 is SGHVS and CDR2 is FQNEAQ. V dropped 5 bases and J dropped 5 bases, with 12 bases sitting between them. This CDR3 region has 13 residues. The CDR3 region is CASSPMRGTEAFF. CDR3 coding DNA: TGTGCCAGCAGCCCGATGAGGGGAACTGAAGCTTTCTTT.